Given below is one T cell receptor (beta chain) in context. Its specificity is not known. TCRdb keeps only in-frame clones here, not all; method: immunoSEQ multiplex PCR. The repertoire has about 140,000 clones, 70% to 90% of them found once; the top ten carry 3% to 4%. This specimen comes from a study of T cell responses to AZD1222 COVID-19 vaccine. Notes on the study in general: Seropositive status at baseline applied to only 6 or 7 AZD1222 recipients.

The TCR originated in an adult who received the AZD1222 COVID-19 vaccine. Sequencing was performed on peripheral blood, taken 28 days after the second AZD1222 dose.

The CDR3 is CASSSTDDGYTF. DNA of the CDR3: TGCGCCAGCAGCTCCACAGACGATGGCTACACCTTC. This sequence joins TRBV5-1 and TRBJ1-2; no firm D call. The germline V gene has CDR1 SGHRS and CDR2 YFSETQ. Trimming took 3 bases from V and 6 from J, leaving 9 bases between them. The CDR3 is 12 amino acids. Drawing the rest from reference TRBV5-1 and TRBJ1-2, the complete variable domain is KAGVTQTPRYLIKTRGQQVTLSCSPISGHRSVSWYQQTPGQGLQFLFEYFSETQRNKGNFPGRFSGRQFSNSRSEMNVSTLELGDSALYLCASSSTDDGYTFGSGTRLTVV.